This passage covers 13 T cell receptor beta chains from one sample sequenced in a study of cytomegalovirus exposure and HLA in healthy donors. In the PCR, 60 Vbeta and 13 Jbeta primers were used. Profiled with immunoSEQ multiplex PCR; TCRdb holds only in-frame clones, not every one. The sample shows 140,000 to 150,000 clones, 68% of them seen only once. The sample taken for sequencing was PBMCs. The receptors derive from a man between 60 and 70 years old in good health and CMV-seronegative.

This CDR3 reads CASSVGHFPDTQYF. The CDR3 nucleotides are TGTGCCAGCAGCGTAGGTCACTTCCCAGATACGCAGTATTTT. This sequence joins TRBV9 and TRBJ2-3; D is ambiguous. The V end was cut by 0 bases, the J end by 4 bases, with 9 bases between. The germline V gene encodes CDR1 SGDLS and CDR2 YYNGEE. This CDR3 has 14 residues.

The chain combines TRBV18 with TRBJ2-3; no firm D call. Trimming took off 3 bases at V and 3 bases at J, with 7 bases between the two ends. There are 13 residues in the CDR3. The germline V gene has CDR1 KGHSH and CDR2 LQKENI. CDR3 nucleotide sequence: TGTGCCAGCTCACCCCGACTGACAGATACGCAGTATTTT. It translates to CASSPRLTDTQYF.

The CDR3: CASSLQDLAYEQYF. CDR3 DNA sequence: TGTGCCAGCAGCTTACAGGATTTGGCCTACGAGCAGTACTTC. This chain connects TRBV11-2 to TRBJ2-7; D is unresolved. V lost 2 bases and J 2 bases, leaving 10 bases between the germline ends. CDR1 and CDR2 (germline): SGHAT, FQNNGV. The CDR3 totals 14 residues.

The chain is built from TRBV9 and TRBJ2-7; 8 bases line up with TRBD1. Germline trimming cut 0 bases from V and 3 bases from J; bases unmatched to any gene: 14. Germline assignment: CDR1 SGDLS and CDR2 YYNGEE. The CDR3 spans 18 residues. The CDR3 DNA follows: TGTGCCAGCAGCGTAGGCGGACAGGGAGATATTCTCTTCTACGAGCAGTACTTC. Residues: CASSVGGQGDILFYEQYF.

This chain joins TRBV10-1 and TRBJ1-1; 7 bases agree with TRBD1. Germline values: CDR1 WNHNN, CDR2 SYGVQD (reference sequence). The CDR3 length is 13 residues. V gave up 6 bases and J gave up 0 bases; unmatched junction bases: 1. DNA of the CDR3: TGCGCCAGCAGACAGGGGCTGAACACTGAAGCTTTCTTT. Translation: CASRQGLNTEAFF.

This chain uses TRBV19 with TRBJ1-5, with D possibly TRBD1 on 6 matching bases. In germline, CDR1 is LNHDA, CDR2 SQIVND (reference sequence). V lost 7 bases and J lost 10, with 20 bases in between. The CDR3 is 14 amino acids. The CDR3 protein is CASKPQQGMVPQHF. The CDR3 nucleotides read TGTGCCAGTAAACCGCAACAGGGTATGGTACCCCAGCATTTT.

This sequence joins TRBV5-6 and TRBJ2-7, with TRBD2 matching over 8 bases. CDR3 length: 16 residues. V was clipped by 2 bases and J by 4 bases; unmatched bases: 11. Germline CDR1 SGHDT, CDR2 YYEEEE. The CDR3 protein is CASSLFLTSERYEQYF. The CDR3 bases are TGTGCCAGCAGCTTATTCCTGACTAGCGAAAGATACGAGCAGTACTTC. Complete variable domain (other parts from reference TRBV5-6 and TRBJ2-7): DAGVTQSPTHLIKTRGQQVTLRCSPKSGHDTVSWYQQALGQGPQFIFQYYEEEERQRGNFPDRFSGHQFPNYSSELNVNALLLGDSALYLCASSLFLTSERYEQYFGPGTRLTVT.

The genes are TRBV2 and TRBJ1-5, with 9 nucleotides matching TRBD1. The CDR3 consists of 18 residues. Per germline, CDR1 SNHLY and CDR2 FYNNEI. The V and J ends lost 1 base and 5 bases, in that order; junction bases with no gene match: 12. The CDR3 reads CASSEEVTGGWRDQPQHF. The CDR3 DNA follows: TGTGCCAGCAGTGAAGAAGTAACAGGGGGCTGGAGAGATCAGCCCCAGCATTTT. Full variable domain (remainder filled in from reference TRBV2 and TRBJ1-5): EPEVTQTPSHQVTQMGQEVILRCVPISNHLYFYWYRQILGQKVEFLVSFYNNEISEKSEIFDDQFSVERPDGSNFTLKIRSTKLEDSAMYFCASSEEVTGGWRDQPQHFGDGTRLSIL.

The chain is built from TRBV7-8 and TRBJ1-4; D unclear. The V end lost 5 bases, the J end lost 5 bases, and 6 bases lay between the germline ends. This CDR3 spans 12 amino acids. The germline gives CDR1 SGHVS, CDR2 FQNEAQ. The CDR3 sequence: CASSLNNEKLFF. In DNA, the CDR3 is TGTGCCAGCAGCCTAAACAATGAAAAACTGTTTTTT.

The table lists this clone with a few counts. The chain links TRBV7-8 to TRBJ1-5; D is perhaps TRBD1 (6 bases). The CDR3 loop spans 14 amino acids. Trimming shortened V by 5 bases and J by 4 bases, and 12 bases separated the two germline ends. Looked up from germline, CDR1 is SGHVS and CDR2 is FQNEAQ. CDR3 sequence (DNA): TGTGCCAGCAGCCCGGGGACATCGAATCAGCCCCAGCATTTT. Its translation is CASSPGTSNQPQHF. Combining the CDR3 with reference TRBV7-8 and TRBJ1-5 gives the whole variable domain GAGVSQSPRYKVAKRGQDVALRCDPISGHVSLFWYQQALGQGPEFLTYFQNEAQLDKSGLPSDRFFAERPEGSVSTLKIQRTQQEDSAVYLCASSPGTSNQPQHFGDGTRLSIL.

The chain is built from TRBV5-1 and TRBJ1-3, with a weak D call TRBD1 (5 bases). Deletions cut 4 bases from V and 2 bases from J, with 16 bases between. The CDR3 is made up of 16 amino acids. CDR1 is SGHRS, CDR2 YFSETQ, per germline. The CDR3 sequence: CASSARRGSTGNTIYF. In nucleotides, the CDR3 is TGCGCCAGCAGCGCTCGACGGGGGAGTACTGGAAACACCATATATTTT.

This clone has just a few counts. The chain is built from TRBV7-3 and TRBJ2-5, with TRBD2 identical over 13 bases. The ends lost 1 base at V and 2 bases at J; junction bases unmatched: 1. CDR3 length equals 16 residues. CDR1 SGHTA and CDR2 FQGTGA come from the germline V gene. CDR3 sequence: CASSLRGLAGQETQYF. CDR3 DNA: TGTGCCAGCAGCTTAAGGGGACTAGCGGGACAAGAGACCCAGTACTTC.

The V gene is TRBV19, the J gene TRBJ1-5; 7 bases are a match to TRBD1. The CDR3 covers 15 residues. The V gene's germline CDR1 is LNHDA and CDR2 SQIVND (reference sequence). After removal of 4 bases from V and 5 bases from J, the junction contained 8 bases not matched to a gene. CDR3 nucleotides: TGTGCCAGTAGTAACCCCAGGGGGACCTATCAGCCCCAGCATTTT. It codes for CASSNPRGTYQPQHF.